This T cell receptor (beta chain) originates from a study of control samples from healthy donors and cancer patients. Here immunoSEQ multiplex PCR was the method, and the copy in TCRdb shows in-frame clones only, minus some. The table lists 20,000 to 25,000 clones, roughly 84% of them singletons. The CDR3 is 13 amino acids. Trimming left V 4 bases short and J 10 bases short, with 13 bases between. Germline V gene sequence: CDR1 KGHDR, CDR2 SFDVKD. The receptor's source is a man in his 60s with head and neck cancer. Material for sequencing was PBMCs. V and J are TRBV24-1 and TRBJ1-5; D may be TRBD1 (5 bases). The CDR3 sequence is CATSEGGMLPQHF. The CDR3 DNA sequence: TGTGCCACCAGTGAGGGGGGGATGCTTCCCCAGCATTTT.